The T cell receptor beta chain under discussion was sequenced for a study of shared clonotypes between healthy human individuals. Notes on this clone: The antigen remains undetermined.

Trimming took 5 bases from V and 4 from J; bases not matched to a gene: 12. Germline V gene lookup returns CDR1 SGHRS and CDR2 YFSETQ. CDR3 size: 15 residues. Notes on the study in general: With a handful of donors compared, approximately 5% of naive CD4 clonotypes were shared.

Terminally differentiated effector memory CD45RA+ cells were excluded from the naive CD8 cells, which were CD45RO-negative and positively selected for CCR7. The table came from immunoSEQ multiplex PCR; TCRdb's copy has only in-frame clones and leaves some out. The data show millions of clones, about 95% seen once. The specimen sequenced was naive CD8+ T cells sorted from blood. This TCR was sampled from a man between 18 and 29 years old in good health. This chain joins TRBV5-1 and TRBJ2-7; 7 bases match TRBD1. The CDR3 DNA follows: TGCGCCAGCAGACACGGGACAGACCTTTGGTACGAGCAGTACTTC. Translation: CASRHGTDLWYEQYF. The full variable domain, its missing parts supplied by reference TRBV5-1 and TRBJ2-7, is KAGVTQTPRYLIKTRGQQVTLSCSPISGHRSVSWYQQTPGQGLQFLFEYFSETQRNKGNFPGRFSGRQFSNSRSEMNVSTLELGDSALYLCASRHGTDLWYEQYFGPGTRLTVT.